This T cell receptor beta chain was found in a study of cytomegalovirus exposure and HLA in healthy donors. Study conclusions and caveats: The study had only CMV serostatus as immune exposure information. According to a later analysis, donors in an Asian-associated ancestry cluster reportedly had fewer N-insertions than the approximately 720-donor mean. Analyses of presence/absence relied on an assumption of roughly uniform sequencing depth across donors. Of the V segments, some could not be distinguished, including TRBV6-2 and TRBV6-3, and were excluded.

60 Vbeta and 13 Jbeta primers were used in PCR. This table comes from immunoSEQ multiplex PCR, and its TCRdb copy is limited to in-frame clones, with some not included. This sample carries 180,000 or so clones, around 79% of them seen once, and the ten largest clones take over 13%. Germline V gene data show CDR1 as SGHRS and CDR2 as YFSETQ. Trimming pared 4 bases from V and 5 bases from J, leaving 15 bases between. The CDR3 loop spans 14 amino acids. As to this clone: What it recognizes is unknown.

The chain links TRBV5-1 to TRBJ2-5; D might be TRBD2 (6 bases). The TCR comes from a man aged 45-65 years in good health and CMV-seropositive. Sample: PBMCs. CDR3 DNA sequence: TGCGCCAGCAGCGGGGGACTTCCTTGGGAGACCCAGTACTTC. Its protein product is CASSGGLPWETQYF.